This is a list of T cell receptor beta chains from one sample in a study of blood T cell repertoires in COVID-19. Produced via immunoSEQ multiplex PCR; TCRdb's table is partial and in-frame only. The table shows approximately 150,000 clones, with approximately 85% occurring only once. Material for sequencing was peripheral blood. These TCRs come from a woman aged 55-69 years with COVID-19, enrolled during active disease. CDR3s include the opening cysteine and the closing phenylalanine or tryptophan. The D gene is left open where the match is weak. Size tells how often a clone was seen (once, few, many) or the class of an expanded clone, and some rows leave it out.

clone size	V gene	D gene	J gene	CDR3 protein	CDR3 DNA
once	TRBV7-2	-	TRBJ2-7	CASSLVAPYEQYF	TGTGCCAGCAGCTTAGTGGCCCCCTACGAGCAGTACTTC
-	TRBV28	TRBD1	TRBJ1-6	CASSTGQGFYNSPLHF	TGTGCCAGCAGTACCGGACAGGGCTTTTATAATTCACCCCTCCACTTT
-	TRBV5-8	TRBD2	TRBJ2-3	CASSFSGTLSGRRTDTQYF	TGTGCCAGCAGCTTTTCTGGGACACTGAGCGGGAGAAGAACAGATACGCAGTATTTT
once	TRBV11-2	-	TRBJ1-6	CASSASAGSYNSPLHF	TGTGCCAGCAGCGCGTCCGCAGGCTCCTATAATTCACCCCTCCACTTT
once	TRBV28	TRBD2	TRBJ2-2	CASSSGGTGELFF	TGTGCCAGCAGCTCGGGGGGTACCGGGGAGCTGTTTTTT
-	TRBV7-9	-	TRBJ1-3	CASSLGGTTIYF	TGTGCCAGCAGCTTGGGCGGGACCACCATATATTTT
-	TRBV18	TRBD1	TRBJ1-2	CASSPSGGKYGYTF	TGTGCCAGCTCACCATCAGGGGGCAAGTATGGCTACACCTTC
-	TRBV2	-	TRBJ1-4	CASRAGEEGEKLFF	TGTGCCAGCAGGGCGGGTGAGGAGGGTGAAAAACTGTTTTTT
-	TRBV19	TRBD1	TRBJ1-5	CASSIRMGQNQPQHF	TGTGCCAGTAGTATACGGATGGGACAGAATCAGCCCCAGCATTTT
-	TRBV5-1	TRBD1	TRBJ2-3	CASSLDGGQGAWTDTQYF	TGCGCCAGCAGCTTGGATGGGGGACAGGGGGCATGGACAGATACGCAGTATTTT
-	TRBV3-1/TRBV3-2	-	TRBJ1-2	CATSRTDLGGYTF	TGTGCCACCAGCAGGACTGACTTAGGGGGCTACACCTTC
once	TRBV19	TRBD1	TRBJ1-6	CASRTETGNSPLHF	TGTGCCAGTAGAACCGAGACAGGGAATTCACCCCTCCACTTT
-	TRBV27	TRBD1	TRBJ2-7	CASSGDSSYEQYF	TGTGCCAGCAGTGGGGACAGTTCCTACGAGCAGTACTTC
-	TRBV5-4	-	TRBJ2-2	CASSQDRSKNTGELFF	TGTGCCAGCAGCCAAGACAGGTCTAAGAACACCGGGGAGCTGTTTTTT
-	TRBV7-3	-	TRBJ2-2	CASSLTGGRTGELFF	TGTGCCAGCAGCTTAACGGGGGGTCGAACCGGGGAGCTGTTTTTT
-	TRBV29-1	TRBD2	TRBJ2-7	CSVLLAGYEQYF	TGCAGCGTATTACTAGCGGGATATGAGCAGTACTTC
-	TRBV21-1	-	TRBJ1-5	CASSKWSRGRGKPQHF	TGTGCCAGCAGCAAATGGAGCCGAGGCAGGGGAAAGCCCCAGCATTTT
-	TRBV27	TRBD2	TRBJ2-1	CASSSGTTYNEQFF	TGTGCCAGCAGTAGCGGGACTACCTACAATGAGCAGTTCTTC
-	TRBV5-5	TRBD1	TRBJ1-5	CASSSTGDQPQHF	TGTGCCAGCAGCTCCACAGGGGATCAGCCCCAGCATTTT
-	TRBV29-1	-	TRBJ2-2	CSVVENSLPFGELFF	TGCAGCGTTGTTGAAAACAGTCTCCCGTTCGGGGAGCTGTTTTTT
few	TRBV19	-	TRBJ1-5	CASTLDRNQPQHF	TGTGCCAGTACCCTGGACAGAAATCAGCCCCAGCATTTT
-	TRBV12-3/TRBV12-4	-	TRBJ2-3	CASSLTKDTQYF	TGTGCCAGCAGTTTGACTAAAGATACGCAGTATTTT
-	TRBV11-2	-	TRBJ2-1	CASSLDLEAVYNEQFF	TGTGCCAGCAGCTTAGATCTTGAGGCAGTATACAATGAGCAGTTCTTC
once	TRBV10-1	TRBD1	TRBJ1-4	CATTRQGGEKLFF	TGCGCCACCACGAGACAGGGGGGTGAAAAACTGTTTTTT
-	TRBV5-1	TRBD1	TRBJ2-3	CASSLQGTQGDTQYF	TGCGCCAGCAGCCTCCAGGGGACACAGGGGGATACGCAGTATTTT
-	TRBV7-3	TRBD2	TRBJ2-2	CASSLYPGTSGYSTGELFF	TGTGCCAGCAGCCTTTATCCCGGGACTAGCGGGTATTCCACCGGGGAGCTGTTTTTT
-	TRBV27	TRBD2	TRBJ2-1	CASSFLAGGYSYNEQFF	TGTGCCAGCAGTTTTTTGGCGGGGGGCTACTCCTACAATGAGCAGTTCTTC
-	TRBV28	TRBD1	TRBJ2-3	CASDWGTGVAGGSTDTQYF	TGTGCCAGCGACTGGGGGACAGGGGTAGCGGGCGGGAGCACAGATACGCAGTATTTT
-	TRBV9	-	TRBJ2-2	CATRPRENTGELFF	TGTGCCACCCGGCCGCGGGAAAACACCGGGGAGCTGTTTTTT
few	TRBV7-2	-	TRBJ1-3	CASSFQALSGNTIYF	TGTGCCAGCAGCTTCCAAGCGCTCTCTGGAAACACCATATATTTT
-	TRBV6-6	-	TRBJ2-3	CASSYDSSTDTQYF	TGTGCCAGCAGTTACGACAGTAGCACAGATACGCAGTATTTT
-	TRBV10-3	TRBD1	TRBJ2-3	CAIRGDRGSSTDTQYF	TGTGCCATCAGGGGGGACAGGGGATCTTCCACAGATACGCAGTATTTT
-	TRBV14	TRBD2	TRBJ2-5	CASSPGSGRLWETQYF	TGTGCCAGCAGCCCCGGTAGCGGGAGGTTATGGGAGACCCAGTACTTC
-	TRBV28	-	TRBJ2-7	CASNKPPTYEQYF	TGTGCCAGCAATAAGCCCCCAACCTACGAGCAGTACTTC
-	TRBV5-1	-	TRBJ1-2	CASRTSPGGYGYTF	TGCGCCAGCCGAACCTCACCCGGAGGGTATGGCTACACCTTC
-	TRBV11-1	-	TRBJ1-1	CASSLVAGTTEAFF	TGTGCCAGCAGCTTAGTAGCGGGTACCACTGAAGCTTTCTTT
-	TRBV7-9	TRBD1	TRBJ1-1	CASSLGVRDRGIEAFF	TGTGCCAGCAGCTTAGGTGTAAGAGACAGGGGGATTGAAGCTTTCTTT
few	TRBV9	TRBD2	TRBJ2-7	CASSAGLAENYEQYF	TGTGCCAGCAGCGCCGGACTAGCGGAGAACTACGAGCAGTACTTC
few	TRBV9	TRBD2	TRBJ2-3	CASSGSGRSTDTQYF	TGTGCCAGCAGCGGGAGCGGGAGGAGCACAGATACGCAGTATTTT
-	TRBV7-3	-	TRBJ2-3	CASSLGSGGADTQYF	TGTGCCAGCAGCTTAGGTAGCGGAGGGGCAGATACGCAGTATTTT
-	TRBV4-2	-	TRBJ2-7	CASSQVQARSSYEQYF	TGTGCCAGCAGCCAAGTACAAGCGCGTTCATCTTACGAGCAGTACTTC
-	TRBV19	-	TRBJ1-3	CASSQSGDSGNTIYF	TGTGCCAGTAGTCAATCAGGGGACTCTGGAAACACCATATATTTT
many	TRBV12-5	-	TRBJ2-3	CASGRQYTDTQYF	TGTGCTAGTGGCCGACAGTACACAGATACGCAGTATTTT